These 8 T cell receptor beta chains originate from one sample sequenced in a study of cytomegalovirus exposure and HLA in healthy donors. A multiplex PCR was run with 60 Vbeta primers and 13 Jbeta primers. TCRdb's table, derived via immunoSEQ multiplex PCR, lists solely in-frame clones and lacks some. The table has some 120,000 clones, roughly 74% seen once. The sample was PBMCs. The origin of the receptors is a woman between 50 and 59 years old in good health and CMV-seropositive.

The V gene is TRBV18, the J gene TRBJ2-2, with 8 bases matching TRBD1. The V and J ends lost 6 bases and 1 base, in that order; junction bases with no gene match: 4. The length of the CDR3 is 15 residues. The germline V gene has CDR1 KGHSH and CDR2 LQKENI. The DNA for the CDR3 is TGTGCCAGCTCGGTCGGGACAGGGAACACCGGGGAGCTGTTTTTT. This translates into CASSVGTGNTGELFF.

This clone was counted once. The gene calls are TRBV11-2 and TRBJ2-3; the match to TRBD1 covers 7 bases. The trim removed 4 bases at V and 0 bases at J, leaving 7 bases unmatched. Germline V gene data show CDR1 as SGHAT and CDR2 as FQNNGV. CDR3 size: 16 residues. The CDR3 nucleotides are TGTGCCAGCAGCTCTCTCTCCAGGGGGAGCACAGATACGCAGTATTTT. It yields the protein CASSSLSRGSTDTQYF.

The chain links TRBV7-6 to TRBJ2-2; TRBD2 matches at 7 bases. The length of the CDR3 is 16 residues. V shed 0 bases and J 4 bases; nucleotides not matched to a gene: 5. Germline-derived CDR1 and CDR2 are SGHVS and FNYEAQ. The CDR3 DNA is TGTGCCAGCAGCTTAGCGGGAGGGGCGGGCACCGGGGAGCTGTTTTTT. This encodes CASSLAGGAGTGELFF. Filled out from reference TRBV7-6 and TRBJ2-2, the complete variable domain reads GAGVSQSPRYKVTKRGQDVALRCDPISGHVSLYWYRQALGQGPEFLTYFNYEAQQDKSGLPNDRFSAERPEGSISTLTIQRTEQRDSAMYRCASSLAGGAGTGELFFGEGSRLTVL.

The J gene is TRBJ2-7, the V gene TRBV4-2, with 8 bases that match TRBD1. The CDR3 length is 19 residues. Germline loops: CDR1 LGHNA, CDR2 YNFKEQ. With V trimmed by 4 bases and J by 3 bases, 20 bases remained unmatched. The CDR3 is CASSPVRTRGQAEVYEQYF. The CDR3 region has the DNA TGTGCCAGCAGCCCCGTTCGTACCAGGGGACAGGCTGAGGTCTACGAGCAGTACTTC.

The chain employs TRBV27 and TRBJ1-5; 7 nucleotides match TRBD1. The CDR3 runs to 16 residues. With V trimmed by 5 bases and J by 5 bases, 12 bases remained unmatched. Looked up from germline, CDR1 is MNHEY and CDR2 is SMNVEV (reference sequence). The CDR3 DNA follows: TGTGCCAGCAGTCCCTACACAGGGGTAGCGGATCAGCCCCAGCATTTT. Its translation: CASSPYTGVADQPQHF.

The V gene is TRBV7-8, the J gene TRBJ2-1; 9 nucleotides line up with TRBD2. This CDR3 has 15 residues. The trim removed 2 bases at V and 7 bases at J, leaving 6 bases unmatched. Germline V gene lookup returns CDR1 SGHVS and CDR2 FQNEAQ. For the CDR3, the DNA is TGTGCCAGCAGCTTACTTCTAGCGGGGAGAAATGAGCAGTTCTTC. Encoded protein: CASSLLLAGRNEQFF.

In DNA, the CDR3 is TGTGCCAGCAGTTACTCCCGGTCCCCGGGTGCCCTCCACTTT. Its protein product is CASSYSRSPGALHF. The chain has TRBV6-5 and TRBJ1-6; D is ambiguous. CDR1 MNHEY and CDR2 SVGAGI come from the germline V gene. The CDR3 runs 14 residues. Trimming stripped 0 bases from V and 14 bases from J, with 14 bases between.

The chain is built from TRBV6-5 and TRBJ1-1; TRBD1 is a possible D gene (6 bases). Trimming stripped 5 bases from V and 0 bases from J, with 10 bases between. CDR1 and CDR2 (germline): MNHEY, SVGAGI. The CDR3 covers 14 residues. The CDR3 DNA follows: TGTGCCAGCAGTGAGGACAGTATGAACACTGAAGCTTTCTTT. This codes for CASSEDSMNTEAFF.